This entry lists 20 T cell receptor beta chains sequenced from one sample in a study of CD8+ T cells in alopecia areata. After isolation, RNA underwent reverse transcription to generate cDNA as the sequencing template. Data came from immunoSEQ multiplex PCR; TCRdb stores just in-frame clones and leaves some out. The sample shows 120,000 to 150,000 clones, around 62% of them seen only once. The sequenced material came from CD8+ T cells sorted from blood. The receptor set was obtained from a human donor in good health.

CDR3 residues: CAWGETQPQHF. The CDR3 DNA reads TGTGCCTGGGGGGAGACCCAGCCCCAGCATTTT. This chain uses TRBV30 with TRBJ1-5; D is unresolved. Looked up from germline, CDR1 is GTSNPN and CDR2 is SVGIG (reference sequence). Trimming left V 5 bases short and J 7 bases short, with 9 bases between. The CDR3 spans 11 residues. The full variable domain, with the rest looked up from reference TRBV30 and TRBJ1-5, is SQTIHQWPATLVQPVGSPLSLECTVEGTSNPNLYWYRQAAGRGLQLLFYSVGIGQISSEVPQNLSASRPQDRQFILSSKKLLLSDSGFYLCAWGETQPQHFGDGTRLSIL.

The chain links TRBV13 to TRBJ2-7; 13 positions match TRBD2. CDR1 is PRHDT, CDR2 FYEKMQ, per germline (reference sequence). This CDR3 region has 16 residues. Germline trimming cut 4 bases from V and 2 bases from J; bases unmatched to any gene: 5. The CDR3 region is CASSSGLAGTPYEQYF. The CDR3 DNA sequence: TGTGCCAGCAGCTCGGGACTAGCGGGAACGCCCTACGAGCAGTACTTC.

The chain recombines TRBV27 with TRBJ2-1; tentative D call: TRBD2 (6 bases). Trimming took off 10 bases at V and 5 bases at J, with 18 bases between the two ends. CDR1 is MNHEY and CDR2 is SMNVEV in the germline V gene (reference sequence). The CDR3 runs 14 residues. CDR3 region: CATQGGRGDNEQFF. CDR3 in DNA: TGTGCCACCCAAGGAGGGCGAGGTGACAATGAGCAGTTCTTC.

The chain carries TRBV30 and TRBJ2-7; D perhaps matches TRBD1 (6 bases). V was cut by 0 bases and J by 3 bases, with 9 bases left in between. The CDR3 extends over 13 amino acids. CDR1 and CDR2 (germline): GTSNPN, SVGIG (reference sequence). The CDR3 DNA reads as TGTGCCTGGAGTGTATCCAGGGGCTACGAGCAGTACTTC. Translating it yields CAWSVSRGYEQYF.

The chain recombines TRBV6-1 with TRBJ2-2; no definite D call. This CDR3 spans 18 amino acids. The germline V and J ends were trimmed by 2 bases and 0 bases, with 16 bases remaining between them. Germline-derived CDR1 and CDR2 are MNHNS and SASEGT. The CDR3 here is CASSEYNSPGPNTGELFF. In DNA, the CDR3 is TGTGCCAGCAGTGAATATAACAGCCCAGGACCGAACACCGGGGAGCTGTTTTTT.

As for this clone: The identical CDR3 is also encoded by other nucleotide sequences in the sample. The chain is built from TRBV9 and TRBJ2-7; possibly TRBD2 for D (5 bases). CDR1 SGDLS and CDR2 YYNGEE come from the germline V gene. The CDR3 consists of 14 residues. Trimming stripped 3 bases from V and 1 base from J, with 11 bases between. CDR3 DNA sequence: TGTGCCAGCAGCGCTGAGGGCGGATCCTACGAGCAGTACTTC. Its translation is CASSAEGGSYEQYF.

The rearrangement uses TRBV20-1 and TRBJ2-7; unclear D gene. The CDR3 runs 11 residues. Germline CDR1 DFQATT, CDR2 SNEGSKA (reference sequence). The ends were cut back, 5 bases at V and 7 bases at J, with 12 bases in the middle. The CDR3 region has the DNA TGCAGTGCTGTAGGCACTCGGGAGCAGTACTTC. The encoded protein is CSAVGTREQYF.

This clone was detected a few times. V is TRBV29-1 and J is TRBJ2-7, with TRBD2 as a possible D gene (5 bases). V gave up 3 bases and J gave up 2 bases, with 11 bases separating them. The V gene's germline CDR1 is SQVTM and CDR2 ANQGSEA. The CDR3 totals 13 residues. This CDR3 reads CSVEGASTYEQYF. DNA of the CDR3: TGCAGCGTTGAGGGAGCGTCCACCTACGAGCAGTACTTC.

This chain links TRBV5-1 with TRBJ1-5; 7 nucleotides line up with TRBD1. Germline CDR1 SGHRS, CDR2 YFSETQ. J was trimmed by 7 bases and V by 3 bases; bases with no gene match: 4. This CDR3 contains 13 residues. The CDR3 nucleotides are TGCGCCAGCAGCTGGGGGACAGACCAGCCCCAGCATTTT. It specifies CASSWGTDQPQHF.

The chain uses TRBV19 and TRBJ2-2, with a tentative D call TRBD1 (5 bases). Germline V gene sequence: CDR1 LNHDA, CDR2 SQIVND (reference sequence). The CDR3 is 14 amino acids. V lost 9 bases and J 0 bases, leaving 11 bases between the germline ends. The CDR3: CASTVGPNTGELFF. CDR3 in DNA: TGTGCCAGCACGGTGGGGCCGAACACCGGGGAGCTGTTTTTT.

This clone was recorded a few times. This chain uses TRBV27 with TRBJ2-1, with 7 bases that match TRBD2. The J segment lost 7 bases and the V segment lost 6 bases, leaving 6 bases of the junction unmatched. The CDR3 runs to 13 residues. The germline V gene has CDR1 MNHEY and CDR2 SMNVEV (reference sequence). The CDR3 spells CASRRGSKNEQFF. CDR3 sequence (DNA): TGTGCCAGCAGGCGGGGGTCGAAGAATGAGCAGTTCTTC.

This clone was recorded a few times. The gene calls are TRBV30 and TRBJ1-4; D is unclear. Trimming cost V 5 bases and J 11 bases, with 6 bases left between them. The germline V gene has CDR1 GTSNPN and CDR2 SVGIG (reference sequence). The CDR3 sequence is 9 residues long. As DNA, the CDR3 is TGTGCCTGGTCAACGAAACTGTTTTTT. It codes for CAWSTKLFF.

This clone has a handful of counts. The chain carries TRBV29-1 and TRBJ2-6; TRBD1 might be the D (6 bases). Looked up from germline, CDR1 is SQVTM and CDR2 is ANQGSEA. Deletions cut 3 bases from V and 4 bases from J, with 22 bases between. This CDR3 comprises 18 residues. The DNA of the CDR3 is TGCAGCGTTGAGAAGTGGGACACCCAAGGTAGAGGGGCCAACGTCCTGACTTTC. This encodes CSVEKWDTQGRGANVLTF.

V and J are TRBV6-5 and TRBJ2-5; no definite D call. Between the trimmed V and J ends, which lost 0 bases and 5 bases, there was a span of 16 bases. The CDR3 is 16 residues long. Germline loops: CDR1 MNHEY, CDR2 SVGAGI. DNA for the CDR3: TGTGCCAGCAGTTACTCGATGTCTGGAATCGCCGAGACCCAGTACTTC. This gives the protein CASSYSMSGIAETQYF.

This chain connects TRBV6-4 to TRBJ1-1, with unresolved D. Per the germline V gene, CDR1 is MRHNA and CDR2 is SNTAGT. There are 12 residues in the CDR3. Trimming removed 6 bases from V and 11 bases from J, with 16 bases in between. The CDR3 DNA sequence: TGTGCCAGCAGCCCCCCCGCCCAGTGGGCTTTCTTT. It yields the protein CASSPPAQWAFF.

This chain connects TRBV7-8 to TRBJ2-7; D is possibly TRBD2 (6 bases). V lost 3 bases and J 4 bases, leaving 19 bases between the germline ends. The germline V gene encodes CDR1 SGHVS and CDR2 FQNEAQ. The CDR3 covers 16 residues. This CDR3 reads CASSFSGLLPSYEQYF. The CDR3 DNA reads TGTGCCAGCAGCTTTTCGGGACTCCTCCCCTCTTACGAGCAGTACTTC.

CDR3 coding DNA: TGCAGCGTTGTAGCCCCGGGACAGGGGGTTGTCAATGAGCAGTTCTTC. This sequence encodes CSVVAPGQGVVNEQFF. The chain carries TRBV29-1 and TRBJ2-1; 11 bases line up with TRBD1. In germline, CDR1 is SQVTM, CDR2 ANQGSEA. The CDR3 has 16 amino acids. The junction had 11 bases not matched to a gene; V was cut back by 4 bases and J by 6 bases.

V gene TRBV7-6 combines with J gene TRBJ2-5; no definite D call. The CDR3 loop spans 13 amino acids. From germline, CDR1 is SGHVS and CDR2 FNYEAQ. The ends were cut back, 2 bases at V and 4 bases at J, with 8 bases in the middle. The CDR3 nucleotides read TGTGCCAGCAGCTTACTCGATCGAGAGACCCAGTACTTC. This encodes CASSLLDRETQYF.

The rearrangement joins TRBV11-2 to TRBJ2-7; 12 bases are shared with TRBD2. This CDR3 comprises 16 residues. Looked up from germline, CDR1 is SGHAT and CDR2 is FQNNGV. V dropped 1 base and J dropped 4; count of bases not matched to a gene: 5. CDR3 region: CASSLAMGTSGYEQYF. CDR3 in DNA: TGTGCCAGCAGCTTAGCCATGGGGACTAGCGGGTACGAGCAGTACTTC.

This clone was seen a few times. The rearrangement links TRBV14 to TRBJ2-1; TRBD2 is a possible D gene (5 bases). V was cut by 1 base and J by 16 bases, with 17 bases left in between. The CDR3 has 13 residues. Germline CDR1 reads SGHDN; CDR2 reads FVKESK. As DNA, the CDR3 is TGTGCCAGCAGCCAAGGCAGGACTTCCTCGCGTTTCTTC. Translated, it gives CASSQGRTSSRFF.